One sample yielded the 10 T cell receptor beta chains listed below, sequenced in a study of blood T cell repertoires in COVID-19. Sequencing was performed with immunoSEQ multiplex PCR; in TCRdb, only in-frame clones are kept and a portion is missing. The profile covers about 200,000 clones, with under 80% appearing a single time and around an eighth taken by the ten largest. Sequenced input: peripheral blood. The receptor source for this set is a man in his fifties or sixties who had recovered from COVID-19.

The CDR3 DNA is TGTGCCTGGAGTGATAGCGGGAGCTCCTACAATGAGCAGTTCTTC. It translates to CAWSDSGSSYNEQFF. The rearrangement uses TRBV30 and TRBJ2-1; TRBD2 matches at 9 bases. With V trimmed by 1 base and J by 0 bases, 1 base remained unmatched. The CDR3 spans 15 residues. In germline, CDR1 is GTSNPN, CDR2 SVGIG (reference sequence).

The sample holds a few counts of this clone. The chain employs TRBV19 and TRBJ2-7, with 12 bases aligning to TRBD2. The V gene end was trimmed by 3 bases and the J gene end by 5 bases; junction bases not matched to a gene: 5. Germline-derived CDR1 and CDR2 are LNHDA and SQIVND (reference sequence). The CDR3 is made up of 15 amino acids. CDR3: CASSMGPSGRDEQYF. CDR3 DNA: TGTGCCAGTAGTATGGGGCCTAGCGGGAGGGACGAGCAGTACTTC.

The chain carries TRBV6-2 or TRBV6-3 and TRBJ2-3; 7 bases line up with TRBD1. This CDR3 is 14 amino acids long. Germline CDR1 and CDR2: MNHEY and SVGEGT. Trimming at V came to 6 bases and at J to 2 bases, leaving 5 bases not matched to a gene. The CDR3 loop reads CASSRQGPTDTQYF. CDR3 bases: TGTGCCAGCAGCCGACAGGGACCCACAGATACGCAGTATTTT.

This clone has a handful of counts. The CDR3 DNA sequence: TGTGCCAGCAGCCCCGGGACTAGCGGGGGCTCCGGTGCGATGCAGTACTTC. Its protein is CASSPGTSGGSGAMQYF. The chain employs TRBV9 and TRBJ2-7; 14 positions match TRBD2. Germline V gene lookup returns CDR1 SGDLS and CDR2 YYNGEE. This CDR3 contains 17 residues. The J segment lost 9 bases and the V segment lost 4 bases, leaving 15 bases of the junction unmatched.

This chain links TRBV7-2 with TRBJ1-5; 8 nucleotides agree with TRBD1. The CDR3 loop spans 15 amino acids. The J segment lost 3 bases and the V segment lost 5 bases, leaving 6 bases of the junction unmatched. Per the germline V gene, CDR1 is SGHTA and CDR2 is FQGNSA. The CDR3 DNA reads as TGTGCCAGCAGCCGCCGGACAGGGAACAATCAGCCCCAGCATTTT. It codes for CASSRRTGNNQPQHF.

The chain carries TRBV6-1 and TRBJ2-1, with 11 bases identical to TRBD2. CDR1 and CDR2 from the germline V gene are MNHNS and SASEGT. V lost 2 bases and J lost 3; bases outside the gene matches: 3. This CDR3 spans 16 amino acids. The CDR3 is CASSEIGTSGYNEQFF. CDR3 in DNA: TGTGCCAGCAGTGAAATTGGGACTAGCGGCTACAATGAGCAGTTCTTC.

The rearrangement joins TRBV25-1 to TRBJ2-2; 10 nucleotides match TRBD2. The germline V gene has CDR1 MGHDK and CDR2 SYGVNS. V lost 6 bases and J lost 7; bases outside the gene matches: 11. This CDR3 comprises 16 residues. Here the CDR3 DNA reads TGTGCCAGCAGAATAAGCGGGAGGGCCTATGACGGGGAGCTGTTTTTT. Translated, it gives CASRISGRAYDGELFF. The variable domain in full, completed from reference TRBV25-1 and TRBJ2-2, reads EADIYQTPRYLVIGTGKKITLECSQTMGHDKMYWYQQDPGMELHLIHYSYGVNSTEKGDLSSESTVSRIRTEHFPLTLESARPSHTSQYLCASRISGRAYDGELFFGEGSRLTVL.

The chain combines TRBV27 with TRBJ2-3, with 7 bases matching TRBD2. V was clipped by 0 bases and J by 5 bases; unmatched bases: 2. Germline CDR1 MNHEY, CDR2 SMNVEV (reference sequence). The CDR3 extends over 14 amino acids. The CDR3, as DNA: TGTGCCAGCAGTTTATCCCCTAGCGGAGATACGCAGTATTTT. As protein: CASSLSPSGDTQYF.

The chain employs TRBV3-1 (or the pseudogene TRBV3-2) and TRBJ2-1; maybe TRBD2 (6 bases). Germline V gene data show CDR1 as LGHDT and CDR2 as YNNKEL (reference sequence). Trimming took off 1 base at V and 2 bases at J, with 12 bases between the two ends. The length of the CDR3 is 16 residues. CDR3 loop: CASSQAGSGPYNEQFF. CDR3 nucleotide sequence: TGTGCCAGCAGCCAAGCAGGTAGCGGCCCCTACAATGAGCAGTTCTTC.

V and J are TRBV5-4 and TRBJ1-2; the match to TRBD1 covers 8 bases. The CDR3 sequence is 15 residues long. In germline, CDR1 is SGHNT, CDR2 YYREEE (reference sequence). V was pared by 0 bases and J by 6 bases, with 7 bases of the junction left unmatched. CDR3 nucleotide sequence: TGTGCCAGCAGCTTGGCCCCCGGACAGGGTGATGGCTACACCTTC. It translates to CASSLAPGQGDGYTF.